Below, 10 T cell receptor beta chains from the same sample are listed, as sequenced in a study of blood T cell repertoires in COVID-19. The assay was immunoSEQ multiplex PCR, and TCRdb's table has in-frame clones only and misses some. This table has about 88,000 clones, more than 70% appearing once. Sequencing was carried out using peripheral blood. The source of these receptors is a woman over 75 with acute or convalescent COVID-19.

The CDR3 loop reads CASGLVRLGGGLAGPTGELFF. The CDR3 DNA follows: TGTGCTAGTGGTTTGGTACGATTGGGGGGGGGACTAGCGGGTCCCACCGGGGAGCTGTTTTTT. The chain joins TRBV12-5 to TRBJ2-2; 12 bases are a match to TRBD2. The germline V gene has CDR1 LGHNT and CDR2 FRNRAP. The CDR3 extends over 21 amino acids. V dropped 0 bases and J dropped 4; count of bases not matched to a gene: 15.

This chain joins TRBV28 and TRBJ1-1; TRBD1 matches at 7 bases. V lost 10 bases, J lost 6 bases, and 8 bases stayed unmatched. The CDR3 covers 12 residues. Germline assignment: CDR1 MDHEN and CDR2 SYDVKM. CDR3 region: CATSGGEAEAFF. DNA of the CDR3: TGTGCCACATCAGGGGGTGAAGCTGAAGCTTTCTTT.

This chain connects TRBV29-1 to TRBJ1-1, with 7 bases lining up with TRBD1. This CDR3 has 12 amino acids. Trimming removed 6 bases from V and 3 bases from J; junction bases left unmatched: 4. Germline CDR1 reads SQVTM; CDR2 reads ANQGSEA. The CDR3 DNA reads as TGCAGCGTGGGACAGTCCCACACTGAAGCTTTCTTT. Amino acids: CSVGQSHTEAFF.

A single count supports this clone. J is TRBJ2-1 and V is TRBV11-3, with 7 bases aligning to TRBD2. Losses at the gene ends were 8 bases for V and 3 bases for J; bases not matched to a gene: 4. The germline CDR1 and CDR2 sequences are SGHNT and YENEEA. This CDR3 spans 13 amino acids. This CDR3 is CASGRTSYNEQFF. The DNA for the CDR3 is TGTGCCAGCGGTAGGACTAGCTACAATGAGCAGTTCTTC.

The gene calls are TRBV11-2 and TRBJ2-1, with TRBD2 identical over 11 bases. With V trimmed by 8 bases and J by 7 bases, 7 bases remained unmatched. The CDR3 runs 14 residues. Germline V gene lookup returns CDR1 SGHAT and CDR2 FQNNGV. This chain's CDR3 is CASVLAGGLNEQFF. CDR3 DNA: TGTGCCAGCGTTCTAGCGGGAGGCTTGAATGAGCAGTTCTTC.

V and J are TRBV5-6 and TRBJ2-7, with 8 bases fitting TRBD1. The CDR3 consists of 13 residues. The germline V gene encodes CDR1 SGHDT and CDR2 YYEEEE. J gave up 3 bases and V 4 bases, and 3 bases lay outside the gene matches. In DNA form, the CDR3 reads TGTGCCAGCAGCCGGACAGGGATCTACGAGCAGTACTTC. It encodes CASSRTGIYEQYF. The whole variable domain, filled in from reference TRBV5-6 and TRBJ2-7, reads DAGVTQSPTHLIKTRGQQVTLRCSPKSGHDTVSWYQQALGQGPQFIFQYYEEEERQRGNFPDRFSGHQFPNYSSELNVNALLLGDSALYLCASSRTGIYEQYFGPGTRLTVT.

This clone showed up just a few times. The chain is built from TRBV27 and TRBJ2-3; D is unclear. Trimming left V 2 bases short and J 6 bases short, with 3 bases between. The CDR3 totals 11 residues. Germline loops: CDR1 MNHEY, CDR2 SMNVEV (reference sequence). The CDR3, as DNA: TGTGCCAGCAGTTTAGCGGATACGCAGTATTTT. Translated: CASSLADTQYF.

The rearrangement joins TRBV30 to TRBJ2-1, with a possible D match to TRBD2 (5 bases). Germline CDR1 and CDR2: GTSNPN and SVGIG (reference sequence). V was shortened by 5 bases and J by 6 bases, with 11 bases between the two germline ends. This CDR3 has 12 residues. DNA of the CDR3: TGTGCCTGGGAGAGGGATGGCAATGAGCAGTTCTTC. Translation: CAWERDGNEQFF.

The chain is built from TRBV27 and TRBJ2-1, with 9 bases matching TRBD2. The J segment lost 0 bases and the V segment lost 0 bases, leaving 6 bases of the junction unmatched. Looked up from germline, CDR1 is MNHEY and CDR2 is SMNVEV (reference sequence). CDR3 length: 18 amino acids. The CDR3 is CASSLSWLAGNSYNEQFF. In nucleotides, the CDR3 is TGTGCCAGCAGTTTATCTTGGCTAGCGGGGAACTCCTACAATGAGCAGTTCTTC.

CDR3 DNA sequence: TGTGCCAGTAGTATAGGCCCCCGACAATCCGGGGAGCTGTTTTTT. Amino acid sequence: CASSIGPRQSGELFF. The rearrangement uses TRBV19 and TRBJ2-2; D gene uncertain. Germline CDR1 LNHDA, CDR2 SQIVND (reference sequence). V dropped 1 base and J dropped 6 bases, with 12 bases sitting between them. CDR3 length equals 15 residues.